The 23 T cell receptor beta chains in this list originate from one sample, sequenced in a study of T cells after yellow fever vaccination. A single record per CDR3 protein comes from TCRdb applying MiXCR to the 5' RACE reads. The sample has 70,000 or so distinct CDR3 sequences, about 6% seen once. This specimen was CD4+ T cells sorted from PBMCs, taken more than 13 days after the first yellow fever vaccination. The receptors were gathered from a man between 18 and 29 years old who received the YFV17D yellow fever vaccine.

At least ten counts were recorded for this clonotype. The V and J genes are TRBV5-1 and TRBJ2-5; TRBD1 might be the D (6 bases). Per the germline V gene, CDR1 is SGHRS and CDR2 is YFSETQ. The CDR3 has 16 residues. V lost 0 bases to trimming and J lost 0 bases, with 12 bases between them. The CDR3 nucleotides read TGCGCCAGCAGCTTGGGGCAGGGGCCCTACCAAGAGACCCAGTACTTC. Encoded protein: CASSLGQGPYQETQYF.

This clonotype came up many times. The V call is TRBV21-1, the J call TRBJ2-3. TRBV21-1 is shown as a pseudogene. This CDR3 comprises 14 residues. The DNA for the CDR3 is TGTGCCAGCAGCAAAGAGGCTAGCGGGGATACGCAGTATTTT. Translated, it gives CASSKEASGDTQYF.

This clonotype was observed at least ten times. The chain has TRBV20-1 and TRBJ2-3; D is uncertain. The V gene's germline CDR1 is DFQATT and CDR2 SNEGSKA (reference sequence). The CDR3 sequence is 11 residues long. Trimming pared 6 bases from V and 6 bases from J, leaving 10 bases between. The chain's CDR3 is CSAGRRDTQYF. CDR3 nucleotides: TGCAGTGCGGGCCGTCGGGATACGCAGTATTTT.

This clonotype has ten or more counts. CDR3 sequence: CASSGGQGYGYTF. The CDR3 nucleotides read TGTGCCAGCAGCGGGGGACAGGGCTATGGCTACACCTTC. The V gene is TRBV9, the J gene TRBJ1-2; 9 nucleotides match TRBD1. V lost 3 bases, J lost 4 bases, and 1 base stayed unmatched. The CDR3 runs to 13 residues. Per the germline V gene, CDR1 is SGDLS and CDR2 is YYNGEE.

This clonotype was observed many times. CDR3 in DNA: TGTGCCAGCAGCCGGGACAGGGGGCAAGAGACCCAGTACTTC. Translated, it gives CASSRDRGQETQYF. This chain links TRBV7-2 with TRBJ2-5, with 11 positions matching TRBD1. CDR3 length equals 14 residues. Trimming at V came to 5 bases and at J to 2 bases, leaving 1 base not matched to a gene. Per germline, CDR1 SGHTA and CDR2 FQGNSA. The variable domain in full, with the rest retrieved from reference TRBV7-2 and TRBJ2-5, is GAGVSQSPSNKVTEKGKDVELRCDPISGHTALYWYRQSLGQGLEFLIYFQGNSAPDKSGLPSDRFSAERTGGSVSTLTIQRTQQEDSAVYLCASSRDRGQETQYFGPGTRLLVL.

This clonotype was picked up many times. The J gene is TRBJ2-3, the V gene TRBV7-6; D unclear. The length of the CDR3 is 13 residues. The germline V gene has CDR1 SGHVS and CDR2 FNYEAQ. V was trimmed by 5 bases and J by 4 bases, leaving 10 bases between them. CDR3 in DNA: TGTGCCAGCAGCGCCCAGGTGGCAGATACGCAGTATTTT. Protein sequence: CASSAQVADTQYF.

J is TRBJ2-2 and V is TRBV5-1, with D unresolved. This CDR3 has 15 amino acids. Germline-derived CDR1 and CDR2 are SGHRS and YFSETQ. V shed 0 bases and J shed 1 base, with 7 bases lying between them. CDR3 residues: CASSLAAGNTGELFF. The CDR3 DNA reads as TGCGCCAGCAGCTTGGCGGCAGGGAACACCGGGGAGCTGTTTTTT.

This clonotype was recorded many times. CDR3 coding DNA: TGCGCCAGCAGCCAAGAGGGGTTGATCGGTGCTACTGCCAATCAGCCCCAGCATTTT. It yields the protein CASSQEGLIGATANQPQHF. The V and J genes are TRBV4-1 and TRBJ1-5; D uncertain. CDR3 length equals 19 residues. V shed 0 bases and J shed 3 bases, with 21 bases lying between them. Germline V gives CDR1 MGHRA, CDR2 YSYEKL.

This clonotype was seen many times. This rearrangement joins TRBV7-2 to TRBJ1-2; 8 positions match TRBD1. There are 13 residues in the CDR3. The junction had 5 bases not matched to a gene; V was cut back by 4 bases and J by 7 bases. From germline, CDR1 is SGHTA and CDR2 FQGNSA. CDR3 sequence: CASSWGQEGGYTF. Here the CDR3 DNA reads TGTGCCAGCAGCTGGGGACAGGAAGGTGGCTACACCTTC.

This clonotype was seen many times. This chain uses TRBV9 with TRBJ2-7; 12 nucleotides align to TRBD2. There are 16 residues in the CDR3. Per germline, CDR1 SGDLS and CDR2 YYNGEE. V lost 0 bases and J lost 1; bases outside the gene matches: 2. The DNA of the CDR3 is TGTGCCAGCAGCGTAGACGGGACTAGCGGGTCCTACGAGCAGTACTTC. This sequence encodes CASSVDGTSGSYEQYF.

In regard to this clonotype: This could be a read error, since a much larger clone is one nucleotide away. V gene TRBV5-1 combines with J gene TRBJ2-3, with D possibly called TRBD1 or TRBD2 (6 bases each). The CDR3 has 16 amino acids. The germline V gene has CDR1 SGHRS and CDR2 YFSETQ. The V end was cut by 5 bases, the J end by 3 bases, with 19 bases between. The CDR3 DNA reads TGCGCCAGCAGACCCCGGTCAGGGGAGGCAACAGATACGCAGTATTTT. Translation gives CASRPRSGEATDTQYF.

In regard to this clonotype: With a much larger clone just one base away, this may be a read error. CDR3 in amino acids: CASSRGGAAYNEQFF. The CDR3 bases are TGTGCCAGCAGTCGAGGGGGGGCCGCTTACAATGAGCAGTTCTTC. This chain uses TRBV7-9 with TRBJ2-1; tentative D call: TRBD2 (7 bases). CDR1 is SEHNR, CDR2 FQNEAQ, per germline (reference sequence). The CDR3 covers 15 residues. V was shortened by 6 bases and J by 4 bases, with 16 bases between the two germline ends.

This clonotype was seen many times. J is TRBJ1-1 and V is TRBV7-9; D gene uncertain. This CDR3 is 14 amino acids long. Germline-derived CDR1 and CDR2 are SEHNR and FQNEAQ (reference sequence). Trimming shortened V by 1 base and J by 5 bases, and 11 bases separated the two germline ends. The CDR3 region is CASSLDPVGTEAFF. CDR3 nucleotide sequence: TGTGCCAGCAGCTTAGATCCCGTAGGGACTGAAGCTTTCTTT.

There are many counts of this clonotype. This chain uses TRBV7-2 with TRBJ2-1; tentatively, D is TRBD1 (6 bases). This CDR3 comprises 12 residues. Trimming removed 4 bases from V and 9 bases from J, with 10 bases in between. Germline lookup yields CDR1 SGHTA and CDR2 FQGNSA. The CDR3 DNA reads TGTGCCAGCAGCTCACAGGGCATTGAGCAGTTCTTC. Protein: CASSSQGIEQFF.

This clonotype showed up many times. This chain connects TRBV12-3 or TRBV12-4 to TRBJ1-1; D ambiguous. This CDR3 has 14 amino acids. Trimming shortened V by 3 bases and J by 1 base, and 9 bases separated the two germline ends. CDR3: CASSFSLGNTEAFF. CDR3 sequence (DNA): TGTGCCAGCAGTTTCTCTCTTGGGAACACTGAAGCTTTCTTT.

This clonotype was detected ten times or more. The chain is built from TRBV7-2 and TRBJ1-4; TRBD1 might be the D (5 bases). Germline V lookup: CDR1 SGHTA, CDR2 FQGNSA. The V and J ends lost 4 bases and 2 bases respectively, with 11 bases between them. The CDR3 contains 15 residues. DNA of the CDR3: TGTGCCAGCAGCTCCCAGGGAACGACTAATGAAAAACTGTTTTTT. Translated: CASSSQGTTNEKLFF.

This clonotype was recorded at least ten times. The DNA for the CDR3 is TGCGCCAGCAGCCTCGCACAATCCGACGATGGCTACACCTTC. Translating it yields CASSLAQSDDGYTF. The chain is built from TRBV5-1 and TRBJ1-2; the D is unclear. CDR1 is SGHRS, CDR2 YFSETQ, per germline. V was shortened by 4 bases and J by 6 bases, with 16 bases between the two germline ends. This CDR3 is 14 amino acids long.

This clonotype was found many times. CDR3 loop: CASSLYRGHTDTQYF. The DNA of the CDR3 is TGTGCCAGCAGCTTATACCGGGGACACACAGATACGCAGTATTTT. J is TRBJ2-3 and V is TRBV7-9, with D tentatively TRBD1 (6 bases). Trimming removed 2 bases from V and 2 bases from J, with 11 bases in between. Germline-derived CDR1 and CDR2 are SEHNR and FQNEAQ (reference sequence). The CDR3 has 15 amino acids.

This clonotype appeared many times. The chain combines TRBV5-1 with TRBJ2-2; 7 nucleotides match TRBD2. The CDR3 is 15 amino acids. Trimming cost V 4 bases and J 4 bases; bases outside gene matches: 7. Germline values: CDR1 SGHRS, CDR2 YFSETQ. CDR3 bases: TGCGCCAGCAGCCGGGAGGTCGGGGTCACCGGGGAGCTGTTTTTT. It encodes CASSREVGVTGELFF.

There are a few counts of this clonotype. The CDR3 DNA is TGTGCCAGCATCAAGGGGTACCTTTGGGCGGACAATGAGCAGTTCTTC. Amino acid sequence: CASIKGYLWADNEQFF. The chain couples TRBV7-2 to TRBJ2-1; possibly TRBD1 for D (5 bases). The V gene's germline CDR1 is SGHTA and CDR2 FQGNSA. Trimming took 7 bases from V and 5 from J, leaving 21 bases between them. This CDR3 comprises 16 residues.

Many counts were recorded for this clonotype. The chain recombines TRBV7-9 with TRBJ2-5, with D perhaps TRBD2 (6 bases). Germline CDR1 reads SEHNR; CDR2 reads FQNEAQ (reference sequence). Trimming took off 5 bases at V and 9 bases at J, with 19 bases between the two ends. The CDR3 is 14 residues long. In DNA, the CDR3 is TGTGCCAGCAGCCAGTTGGAGGGGTTGACGGCCCAGTACTTC. Encoded protein: CASSQLEGLTAQYF.

This clonotype was seen ten or more times. The chain recombines TRBV3-1 with TRBJ1-3; D might be TRBD1 (5 bases). From germline, CDR1 is LGHDT and CDR2 YNNKEL (reference sequence). The CDR3 has 14 residues. V was shortened by 5 bases and J by 4 bases, with 12 bases between the two germline ends. This CDR3 reads CASSTQGAGNTIYF. Written as DNA, the CDR3 is TGTGCCAGCAGCACTCAGGGAGCCGGAAACACCATATATTTT.

This clonotype was seen ten or more times. V gene TRBV27 combines with J gene TRBJ2-7, with 8 nucleotides matching TRBD2. V was clipped by 3 bases and J by 7 bases; unmatched bases: 11. Germline CDR1 is MNHEY and CDR2 is SMNVEV (reference sequence). This CDR3 is built from 15 residues. The CDR3 region is CASSFRGSGVWEQYF. CDR3 in DNA: TGTGCCAGCAGTTTCCGGGGTAGCGGGGTGTGGGAGCAGTACTTC.